Listed here are 27 T cell receptor beta chains from one sample, sequenced in a study of cytomegalovirus exposure and HLA in healthy donors (dated by TCRdb to 2016 to 2017). The library was made by the immunoSEQ multiplex PCR assay. For the multiplex PCR, a mixture combining 60 forward primers for TCR Vbeta segments and 13 reverse primers for TCR Jbeta segments was used. This immuneACCESS table, as held by TCRdb, lists in-frame sequences with V and J called but not all clones. Of the missing ones, under half trace to an unresolved V gene in checked studies; the others have no known cause. The sample table contains under 200,000 clones; only one count was recorded for roughly 73% of them. The top ten clones comprise 4.9% of the sample. Sequences were obtained from PBMCs. The source of these receptors is a male donor in good health and CMV-seronegative.

The chain recombines TRBV27 with TRBJ2-7, with TRBD1 matching over 7 bases. Germline V gene data show CDR1 as MNHEY and CDR2 as SMNVEV (reference sequence). The CDR3 is made up of 13 amino acids. Trimming took 5 bases from V and 3 from J; bases not matched to a gene: 4. CDR3 coding DNA: TGTGCCAGCAGTCCAAGGACAGGCTACGAGCAGTACTTC. It yields the protein CASSPRTGYEQYF.

The chain recombines TRBV5-8 with TRBJ2-4, with D possibly being TRBD1 (6 bases). The CDR3 length is 13 residues. V gave up 5 bases and J gave up 5 bases, with 11 bases separating them. CDR1 is SGHTS, CDR2 YDEGEE, per germline. The CDR3 DNA is TGTGCCAGCAGTTACGGACAGCAAAACATTCAGTACTTC. Amino acid sequence: CASSYGQQNIQYF.

The chain recombines TRBV28 with TRBJ2-7; 10 bases map to TRBD2. The CDR3 length is 14 residues. Germline V gene sequence: CDR1 MDHEN, CDR2 SYDVKM. V lost 4 bases to trimming and J lost 0 bases; unmatched junction nucleotides: 0. The CDR3 nucleotides are TGTGCCAGCAGTTCTAGCGGGAGCTCCTACGAGCAGTACTTC. It encodes CASSSSGSSYEQYF.

This clone was detected once. V usage is TRBV7-9 and J usage is TRBJ2-3; TRBD1 aligns across 7 bases. Per germline, CDR1 SEHNR and CDR2 FQNEAQ (reference sequence). The CDR3 totals 14 residues. V lost 2 bases to trimming and J lost 7 bases; unmatched junction nucleotides: 6. DNA for the CDR3: TGTGCCAGCAGCTTACGGGACAGACGGCATACGCAGTATTTT. Translating gives CASSLRDRRHTQYF. Complete variable domain (other parts from reference TRBV7-9 and TRBJ2-3): DTGVSQNPRHKITKRGQNVTFRCDPISEHNRLYWYRQTLGQGPEFLTYFQNEAQLEKSRLLSDRFSAERPKGSFSTLEIQRTEQGDSAMYLCASSLRDRRHTQYFGPGTRLTVL.

The V gene is TRBV4-2, the J gene TRBJ2-3, with 7 bases matching TRBD2. V lost 0 bases and J lost 3; bases outside the gene matches: 6. The CDR3 contains 16 residues. Germline CDR1 is LGHNA and CDR2 is YNFKEQ. CDR3 nucleotide sequence: TGTGCCAGCAGCCAAGATCCAGCGGGACTAACAGATACGCAGTATTTT. Amino acid sequence: CASSQDPAGLTDTQYF.

The chain recombines TRBV10-2 with TRBJ2-2; TRBD1 agrees at 8 bases. CDR3 size: 14 residues. Germline CDR1 reads WSHSY; CDR2 reads SAAADI. V lost 8 bases to trimming and J lost 5 bases; unmatched junction nucleotides: 7. The CDR3 is CASYGQGRTGELFF. The DNA for the CDR3 is TGCGCCAGCTATGGACAGGGCCGGACCGGGGAGCTGTTTTTT.

The V and J genes are TRBV9 and TRBJ1-1; D gene ambiguous. V was shortened by 3 bases and J by 0 bases, with 12 bases between the two germline ends. Germline-derived CDR1 and CDR2 are SGDLS and YYNGEE. CDR3 length equals 15 residues. For the CDR3, the DNA is TGTGCCAGCAGCGCTTTCAGTACCATGAACACTGAAGCTTTCTTT. Amino acids: CASSAFSTMNTEAFF.

CDR3 bases: TGTGCCAGCAGTCCCCGGGGGGACACTGAAGCTTTCTTT. This codes for CASSPRGDTEAFF. J is TRBJ1-1 and V is TRBV28, with a weak D call TRBD1 (5 bases). With 5 bases removed from V and 3 bases from J, the gap between germline ends came to 10 bases. Germline V gene lookup returns CDR1 MDHEN and CDR2 SYDVKM. This CDR3 is built from 13 residues.

The rearrangement uses TRBV11-3 and TRBJ2-1; a weak D match, TRBD2 (6 bases). The CDR3 consists of 14 residues. Germline assignment: CDR1 SGHNT and CDR2 YENEEA. Trimming removed 2 bases at V and 4 bases at J, with 9 bases between. CDR3 bases: TGTGCCAGCAGCTTACCGGGAGCGTACAATGAGCAGTTCTTC. It yields the protein CASSLPGAYNEQFF.

This chain links TRBV5-1 with TRBJ2-3; D gene unclear. Between the trimmed V and J ends, which lost 2 bases and 6 bases, there was a span of 13 bases. Germline lookup yields CDR1 SGHRS and CDR2 YFSETQ. The CDR3 contains 14 residues. The CDR3 nucleotides read TGCGCCAGCAGCTTTCGACAAAGCTTGGATACGCAGTATTTT. Translating it yields CASSFRQSLDTQYF.

The chain recombines TRBV13 with TRBJ2-7, with unresolved D. Germline CDR1 and CDR2: PRHDT and FYEKMQ (reference sequence). The CDR3 sequence is 14 residues long. Trimming stripped 5 bases from V and 2 bases from J, with 13 bases between. The CDR3 DNA reads TGTGCCAGCAGCGCCCATCCGGTGACCTACGAGCAGTACTTC. It specifies CASSAHPVTYEQYF. The full variable domain, completed using reference TRBV13 and TRBJ2-7, is AAGVIQSPRHLIKEKRETATLKCYPIPRHDTVYWYQQGPGQDPQFLISFYEKMQSDKGSIPDRFSAQQFSDYHSELNMSSLELGDSALYFCASSAHPVTYEQYFGPGTRLTVT.

The rearrangement uses TRBV28 and TRBJ1-3; 12 bases fit TRBD1. The CDR3 is made up of 13 amino acids. Germline V lookup: CDR1 MDHEN, CDR2 SYDVKM. Trimming removed 6 bases from V and 7 bases from J; junction bases left unmatched: 1. The CDR3 spells CASRGQGANTIYF. CDR3 DNA sequence: TGTGCCAGCAGGGGACAGGGGGCGAACACCATATATTTT.

This sequence joins TRBV7-9 and TRBJ1-2; no clear D gene. The CDR3 totals 15 residues. Looked up from germline, CDR1 is SEHNR and CDR2 is FQNEAQ (reference sequence). The V end lost 3 bases, the J end lost 0 bases, and 11 bases lay between the germline ends. In nucleotides, the CDR3 is TGTGCCAGCAGCTTTAGTCAGGTAGCTAACTATGGCTACACCTTC. This translates into CASSFSQVANYGYTF.

V usage is TRBV19 and J usage is TRBJ1-1, with 9 bases that match TRBD1. Germline trimming cut 8 bases from V and 0 bases from J; bases unmatched to any gene: 13. The CDR3 contains 17 residues. CDR1 and CDR2 from the germline V gene are LNHDA and SQIVND (reference sequence). For the CDR3, the DNA is TGTGCCAGTGCTGAATTCGGGACAGGGACTTTGAACACTGAAGCTTTCTTT. Translating gives CASAEFGTGTLNTEAFF.

V gene TRBV7-3 combines with J gene TRBJ2-7; a weak D match, TRBD2 (6 bases). The CDR3 contains 15 residues. Germline CDR1 SGHTA, CDR2 FQGTGA. Trimming removed 3 bases from V and 3 bases from J, with 15 bases in between. The CDR3 nucleotides are TGTGCCAGCAGCTTTCGAGGAGGCGGGAACTACGAGCAGTACTTC. This sequence encodes CASSFRGGGNYEQYF.

This rearrangement joins TRBV6-5 to TRBJ1-1; no definite D call. V gave up 5 bases and J gave up 0 bases, with 13 bases separating them. CDR1 and CDR2 (germline): MNHEY, SVGAGI. This CDR3 contains 15 residues. CDR3: CASSPSTGMNTEAFF. The CDR3 DNA reads TGTGCCAGCAGTCCGTCGACGGGAATGAACACTGAAGCTTTCTTT.

This clone was seen a few times. The chain carries TRBV10-3 and TRBJ2-3; 10 bases are a match to TRBD2. With 6 bases clipped from V and 1 base from J, the junction kept 4 bases outside the gene matches. Germline lookup yields CDR1 ENHRY and CDR2 SYGVKD. This CDR3 has 15 amino acids. The CDR3 bases are TGTGCCATCAGGGGGGGGACTAGCGGCACAGATACGCAGTATTTT. Translating gives CAIRGGTSGTDTQYF.

This chain uses TRBV10-2 with TRBJ2-1; D unresolved. Trimming took off 5 bases at V and 9 bases at J, with 8 bases between the two ends. CDR1 WSHSY and CDR2 SAAADI come from the germline V gene. The CDR3 is made up of 11 amino acids. The CDR3 sequence: CASSPRLEQFF. The CDR3 DNA sequence: TGCGCCAGCAGTCCTAGACTTGAGCAGTTCTTC.

This clone showed up just a few times. The chain joins TRBV19 to TRBJ1-4; D may be TRBD1 (5 bases). Germline CDR1 reads LNHDA; CDR2 reads SQIVND (reference sequence). The ends were cut back, 2 bases at V and 8 bases at J, with 9 bases in the middle. The CDR3 consists of 13 residues. CDR3 protein: CASSITGGEKLFF. The CDR3 coding sequence is TGTGCCAGTAGTATAACAGGAGGGGAAAAACTGTTTTTT.

The V and J genes are TRBV11-2 and TRBJ2-5; 10 bases fit TRBD2. The J segment lost 5 bases and the V segment lost 7 bases, leaving 19 bases of the junction unmatched. Germline assignment: CDR1 SGHAT and CDR2 FQNNGV. This CDR3 comprises 18 residues. The CDR3 reads CASTDGGMLAGAMETQYF. The CDR3 coding sequence is TGTGCCAGCACCGACGGGGGGATGCTAGCGGGGGCCATGGAGACCCAGTACTTC. Based on the CDR3 plus reference TRBV11-2 and TRBJ2-5, the full variable domain is EAGVAQSPRYKIIEKRQSVAFWCNPISGHATLYWYQQILGQGPKLLIQFQNNGVVDDSQLPKDRFSAERLKGVDSTLKIQPAKLEDSAVYLCASTDGGMLAGAMETQYFGPGTRLLVL.

The V gene is TRBV6-5, the J gene TRBJ2-1; D remains unclear. Per the germline V gene, CDR1 is MNHEY and CDR2 is SVGAGI. The CDR3 has 16 residues. V was pared by 0 bases and J by 3 bases, with 12 bases between. The CDR3 is CASSYSNQAYYNEQFF. The CDR3 DNA is TGTGCCAGCAGTTACTCGAACCAAGCATACTACAATGAGCAGTTCTTC.

The chain carries TRBV7-6 and TRBJ1-3; perhaps TRBD1 as D (5 bases). V was cut by 1 base and J by 6 bases, with 10 bases left in between. The CDR3 is made up of 14 amino acids. Germline V lookup: CDR1 SGHVS, CDR2 FNYEAQ. In DNA, the CDR3 is TGTGCCAGCAGCTTAGAGACAGCGATAAACACCATATATTTT. Translated: CASSLETAINTIYF.

CDR3 protein: CASSFGGRVQETQYF. Here the CDR3 DNA reads TGCGCCAGCAGCTTTGGGGGGAGGGTCCAAGAGACCCAGTACTTC. The genes are TRBV5-1 and TRBJ2-5, with 7 bases fitting TRBD2. This CDR3 comprises 15 residues. V trimming: 2 bases; J trimming: 1 base; junction bases outside the gene matches: 5. Germline values: CDR1 SGHRS, CDR2 YFSETQ.

In its sample, this clone was seen a few times. V usage is TRBV7-9 and J usage is TRBJ2-5; 11 bases map to TRBD2. Near its end, the DNA agrees better with TRBJ2-7, so the J call may be wrong. This CDR3 comprises 16 residues. The V gene's germline CDR1 is SEHNR and CDR2 FQNEAQ (reference sequence). CDR3 DNA: TGTGCCAGCAGCTCCGACCCCTCGACTAGCGGGGACGAGCAGTACTTC. Translating it yields CASSSDPSTSGDEQYF.

This rearrangement joins TRBV6-1 to TRBJ1-5; D gene ambiguous. V was trimmed by 0 bases and J by 2 bases, leaving 8 bases between them. Germline V lookup: CDR1 MNHNS, CDR2 SASEGT. CDR3 length: 15 amino acids. CDR3 sequence (DNA): TGTGCCAGCAGTGAAGCGGGGAGAGGCAATCAGCCCCAGCATTTT. Translated, it gives CASSEAGRGNQPQHF.

The rearrangement joins TRBV5-1 to TRBJ1-2; 7 positions match TRBD1. CDR3 length equals 12 residues. In germline, CDR1 is SGHRS, CDR2 YFSETQ. V was pared by 1 base and J by 8 bases, with 2 bases of the junction left unmatched. The CDR3 sequence is CASSLLDRGYTF. The CDR3 nucleotides read TGCGCCAGCAGCTTGTTGGACAGGGGCTACACCTTC.

The chain joins TRBV5-1 to TRBJ2-5, with D possibly matching TRBD1 (6 bases). The J call is doubtful: the DNA matches TRBJ2-7 better. The CDR3 totals 15 residues. The germline CDR1 and CDR2 sequences are SGHRS and YFSETQ. The CDR3 here is CASSPGQTSSYEQYF. CDR3 DNA: TGCGCCAGCAGCCCTGGACAGACCAGCTCCTACGAGCAGTACTTC.